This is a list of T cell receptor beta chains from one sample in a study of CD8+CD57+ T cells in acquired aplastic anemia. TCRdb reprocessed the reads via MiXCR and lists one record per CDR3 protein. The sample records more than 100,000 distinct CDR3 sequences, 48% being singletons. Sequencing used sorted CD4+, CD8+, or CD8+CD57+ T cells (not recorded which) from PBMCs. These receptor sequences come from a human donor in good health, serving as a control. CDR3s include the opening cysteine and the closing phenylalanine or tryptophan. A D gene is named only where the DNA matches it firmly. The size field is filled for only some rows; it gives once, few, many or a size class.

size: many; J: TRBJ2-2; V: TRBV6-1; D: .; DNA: TGTGCCAGCCGTACCCCACTTAACACCGGGGAGCTGTTTTTT; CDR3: CASRTPLNTGELFF
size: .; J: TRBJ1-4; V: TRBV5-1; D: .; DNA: TGCGCCAGCAGCTTGGACGGCGGGGGGATTAATGAAAAACTGTTTTTT; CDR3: CASSLDGGGINEKLFF
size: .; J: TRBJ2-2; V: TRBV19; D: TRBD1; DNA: TGTGCCAGCATAGGGACAGCGAACATCGGGGAGCTGTTTTTT; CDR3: CASIGTANIGELFF
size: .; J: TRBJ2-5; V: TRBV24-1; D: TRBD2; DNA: TGTGCCACCAGTGTATGGACTAGCGAAAGGGAGACCCAGTACTTC; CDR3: CATSVWTSERETQYF
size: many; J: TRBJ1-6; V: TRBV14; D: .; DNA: TGTGCCAGCAGCCAAGTTACAGGGTACAATTCACCCCTCCACTTT; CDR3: CASSQVTGYNSPLHF
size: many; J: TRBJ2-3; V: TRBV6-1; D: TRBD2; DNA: TGTGCCAGCAGTATTTCGCCTAGCGGGGGGGGCACAGATACGCAGTATTTT; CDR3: CASSISPSGGGTDTQYF
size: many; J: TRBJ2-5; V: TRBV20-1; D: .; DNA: TGCAGTTTCGAGCGAGGGGAGACCCAGTACTTC; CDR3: CSFERGETQYF
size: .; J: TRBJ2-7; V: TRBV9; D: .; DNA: TGTGCCAGCAGCGTAGAATCGGGGGCGACCTACGAGCAGTACTTC; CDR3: CASSVESGATYEQYF
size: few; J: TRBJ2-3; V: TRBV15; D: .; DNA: TGTGCCACCAGCAGACCTCTCGGGGCTTACACAGATACGCAGTATTTT; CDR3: CATSRPLGAYTDTQYF
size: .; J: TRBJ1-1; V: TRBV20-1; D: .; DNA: TGCAGTGCCGAGGAGATGAACACTGAAGCTTTCTTT; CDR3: CSAEEMNTEAFF
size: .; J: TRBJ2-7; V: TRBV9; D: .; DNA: TGTGCCAGCAGCGTAGGTACGGACGGAACCTACGAGCAGTACTTC; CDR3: CASSVGTDGTYEQYF
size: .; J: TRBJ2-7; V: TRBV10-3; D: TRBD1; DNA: TGTGCCATCAGTACCGGGACAGGGCTCTACGAGCAGTACTTC; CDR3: CAISTGTGLYEQYF
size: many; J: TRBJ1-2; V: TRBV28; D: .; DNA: TGTGCCAGCAGGATCGTTACAGGACGCTATGGCTACACCTTC; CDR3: CASRIVTGRYGYTF
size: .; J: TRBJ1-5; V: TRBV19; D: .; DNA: TGTGCCAGTAGTATAACACGCGGGGTAGATACGCAGCATTTT; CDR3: CASSITRGVDTQHF
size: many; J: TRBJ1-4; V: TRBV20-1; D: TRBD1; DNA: TGCAGTGCCAGACAGGGGGCTAATGAAAAACTGTTTTTT; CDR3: CSARQGANEKLFF
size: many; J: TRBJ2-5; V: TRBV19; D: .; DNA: TGTGCCAGTAGAAAAGAGGCGCAAGAGACCCAGTACTTC; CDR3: CASRKEAQETQYF
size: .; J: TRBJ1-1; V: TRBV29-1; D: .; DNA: TGCAGCGTTTCTCGTCAGGAGAACACTGAAGCTTTCTTT; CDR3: CSVSRQENTEAFF
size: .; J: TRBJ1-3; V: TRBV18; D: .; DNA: TGTGCCAGCTCACCAGGGCGGACCTTCTCTGGAAACACCATATATTTT; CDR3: CASSPGRTFSGNTIYF
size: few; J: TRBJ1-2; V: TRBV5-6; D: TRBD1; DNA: TGTGCCAGCAGCTTAACGACAGGGGAGGGGTACTATGGCTACACCTTC; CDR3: CASSLTTGEGYYGYTF
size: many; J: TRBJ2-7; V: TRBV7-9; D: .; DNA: TGTGCCAGCAGCTCCGGACATTACGAGCAGTACTTC; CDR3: CASSSGHYEQYF
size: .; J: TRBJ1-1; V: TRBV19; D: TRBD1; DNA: TGTGCCAGTAGTAGGGGACAGGAGAACACTGAAGCTTTCTTT; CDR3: CASSRGQENTEAFF
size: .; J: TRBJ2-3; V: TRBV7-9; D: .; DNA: TGTGCCAGCAGCGCCAGTGTGGGCACGCAGTATTTT; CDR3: CASSASVGTQYF
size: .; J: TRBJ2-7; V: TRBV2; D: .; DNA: TGTGCCAGCAGTGAAAACGATTTCTCCTACGAGCAGTACTTC; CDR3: CASSENDFSYEQYF
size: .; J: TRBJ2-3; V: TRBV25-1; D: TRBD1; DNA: TGTGCCAGCAGTGAGACAGGGGACACAGATACGCAGTATTTT; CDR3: CASSETGDTDTQYF
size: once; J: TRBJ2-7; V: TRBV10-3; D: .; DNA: TGTGCCATCAGTGCCAGCAGTTCCCGGGGAGAACCCTCCTACGAGCAGTACTTC; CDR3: CAISASSSRGEPSYEQYF
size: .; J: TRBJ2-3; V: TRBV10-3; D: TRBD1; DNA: TGTGCCATCAGTGGTGCGGGACAGGGCCGCACAGATACGCAGTATTTT; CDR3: CAISGAGQGRTDTQYF
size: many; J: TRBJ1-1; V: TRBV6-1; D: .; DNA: TGTGCCAGCAGTGAATCAGGGGCTGTCACTGAAGCTTTCTTT; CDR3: CASSESGAVTEAFF
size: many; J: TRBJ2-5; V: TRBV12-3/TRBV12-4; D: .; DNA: TGTGCCAGCAGTTTAGGAATAGGAATCCAAGAGACCCAGTACTTC; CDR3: CASSLGIGIQETQYF
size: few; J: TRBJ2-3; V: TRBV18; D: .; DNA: TGTGCCAGCTCACCAGCCCTGACCCGGGGGCACACAGATACGCAGTATTTT; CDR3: CASSPALTRGHTDTQYF
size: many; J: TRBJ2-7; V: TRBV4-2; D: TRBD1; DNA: TGTGCCAGCAGCCAAGATTACACAGGGGGCCTATACGAGCAGTACTTC; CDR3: CASSQDYTGGLYEQYF
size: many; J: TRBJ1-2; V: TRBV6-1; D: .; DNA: TGTGCCAGCAGTCCTATCTTTACGGGGACCCACTATGGCTACACCTTC; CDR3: CASSPIFTGTHYGYTF
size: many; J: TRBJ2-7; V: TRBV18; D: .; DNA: TGTGCCAGCTCACCACCGGGAGGCTACGAGCAGTACTTC; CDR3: CASSPPGGYEQYF
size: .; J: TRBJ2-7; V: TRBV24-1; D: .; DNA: TGTGCCACCTCATCCAGGGTGGACTACGAGCAGTACTTC; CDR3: CATSSRVDYEQYF
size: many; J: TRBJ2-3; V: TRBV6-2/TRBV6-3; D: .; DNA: TGTGCCAGCAGTTACGAGGCTAGCACAGATACGCAGTATTTT; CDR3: CASSYEASTDTQYF
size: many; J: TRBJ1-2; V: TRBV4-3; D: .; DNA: TGCGCCAGCAGCCAAGATCTGAGCAGGTACTATGGCTACACCTTC; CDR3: CASSQDLSRYYGYTF
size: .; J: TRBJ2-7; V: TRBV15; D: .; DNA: TGTGCCACCAGCAGAACAAAAGAGGGGTTTGCACAACTCCCGTACGAGCAGTACTTC; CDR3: CATSRTKEGFAQLPYEQYF
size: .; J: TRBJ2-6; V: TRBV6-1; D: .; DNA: TGTGCCAGCAGGACACAGGGAACTGGGGCCAACGTCCTGACTTTC; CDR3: CASRTQGTGANVLTF
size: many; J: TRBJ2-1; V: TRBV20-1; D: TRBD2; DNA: TGCAGTGCTTCACGCCTAGCGGGGGTTACCGATGAGCAGTTCTTC; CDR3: CSASRLAGVTDEQFF
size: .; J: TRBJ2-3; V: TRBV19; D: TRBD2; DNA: TGTGCCAGTAGTATAATAGCGGGGGGGCCCACAGATACGCAGTATTTT; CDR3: CASSIIAGGPTDTQYF
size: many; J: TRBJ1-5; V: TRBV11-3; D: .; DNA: TGTGCCAGCAGTCCACAGGGCCGTCAGCCCCAGCATTTT; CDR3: CASSPQGRQPQHF
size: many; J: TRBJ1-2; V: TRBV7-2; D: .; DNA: TGTGCCAGCAGCTTAGTACAGACAGCTAACTATGGCTACACCTTC; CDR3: CASSLVQTANYGYTF
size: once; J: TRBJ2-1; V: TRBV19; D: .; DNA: TGTGCCAGTAATAGGGATTACTCCTACAATGAGCAGTTCTTC; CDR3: CASNRDYSYNEQFF
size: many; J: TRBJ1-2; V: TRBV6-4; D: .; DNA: TGTGCCAGCAGTGAACAGACAGGTTCCGGTGGCTACACCTTC; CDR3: CASSEQTGSGGYTF
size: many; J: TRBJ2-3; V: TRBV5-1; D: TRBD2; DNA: TGCGCCAGCAGCTCGGGGGGGGCTCTCCCCACAGATACGCAGTATTTT; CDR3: CASSSGGALPTDTQYF
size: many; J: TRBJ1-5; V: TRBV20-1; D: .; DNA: TGCAGTTCAGCAAATAGCAATCAGCCCCAGCATTTT; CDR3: CSSANSNQPQHF